This TCR beta chain was retrieved from a study of blood T cell repertoires in COVID-19. On the study more broadly: The United States, Italy and Spain were the sources of the acute and convalescent COVID-19 samples. Sources were T cells, B-cell-depleted T cells, or PBMCs; the material itself was cDNA or gDNA.

Source study methods: Amplified reference gene primers provided the basis for estimating nucleated cell counts. Generated by immunoSEQ multiplex PCR, the TCRdb table keeps only in-frame clones and is missing some. V, J and clone size reflect that table, while D and trimming were determined from the DNA. This sample has tens of thousands of clones, with around 90% found just once. This CDR3 contains 13 residues. Germline loops: CDR1 SGHAT, CDR2 FQNNGV. J was trimmed by 3 bases and V by 8 bases; bases with no gene match: 4. The sample was peripheral blood. The gene calls are TRBV11-2 and TRBJ2-7, with TRBD1 matching over 10 bases. This clonotype originated in a man aged 55 to 70 with COVID-19, enrolled during active disease. CDR3 protein: CASGRTGGYEQYF. The CDR3 coding sequence is TGTGCCAGCGGTCGGACAGGGGGCTACGAGCAGTACTTC.